This passage covers 5 T cell receptor beta chains from one sample sequenced in a study of T cells after yellow fever vaccination. TCRdb fed the 5' RACE reads into MiXCR, producing one record per CDR3 protein. The profile shows fewer than 350,000 distinct CDR3 sequences, 4% to 5.5% of them singletons. The source material was PBMCs, sampled 15 days after the yellow fever booster vaccination. These receptor sequences come from a man in his late teens or twenties who received the YFV17D yellow fever vaccine.

This clonotype was recorded a few times. The rearrangement links TRBV15 to TRBJ2-4; TRBD2 matches at 9 bases. The J segment lost 6 bases and the V segment lost 2 bases, leaving 8 bases of the junction unmatched. The CDR3 spans 16 residues. Germline loops: CDR1 LNHNV, CDR2 YYDKDF (reference sequence). CDR3 in amino acids: CATSRPPRGGGNIQYF. The CDR3 DNA reads as TGTGCCACCAGCAGACCTCCGCGGGGGGGAGGAAACATTCAGTACTTC.

This chain joins TRBV29-1 and TRBJ1-2, with D perhaps matching TRBD1 (5 bases). The CDR3 extends over 14 amino acids. V was trimmed by 3 bases and J by 4 bases, leaving 15 bases between them. The V gene's germline CDR1 is SQVTM and CDR2 ANQGSEA. CDR3 sequence reads: CSVETAKEGYGYTF. For the CDR3, the DNA is TGCAGCGTTGAGACAGCCAAAGAGGGCTATGGCTACACCTTC.

At least ten counts were recorded for this clonotype. J is TRBJ2-5 and V is TRBV28; TRBD2 matches 7 bases. In germline, CDR1 is MDHEN, CDR2 SYDVKM. V lost 7 bases to trimming and J lost 3 bases; unmatched junction nucleotides: 2. The CDR3 consists of 12 residues. CDR3 bases: TGTGCCAGCAACCGGGGGGAAGAGACCCAGTACTTC. Its translation is CASNRGEETQYF.

For this clonotype: A read error may be the cause here, since a much bigger clone is one base away. It is likely a read error, because the conserved phenylalanine at the end of the CDR3 is missing. The chain links TRBV7-9 to TRBJ2-5, with 8 bases aligning to TRBD2. V was pared by 8 bases and J by 4 bases, with 12 bases of the junction left unmatched. CDR3 length: 15 amino acids. CDR1 is SEHNR, CDR2 FQNEAQ, per germline (reference sequence). This CDR3 is CASWVEERGTETQYL. As DNA, the CDR3 is TGTGCCAGCTGGGTGGAGGAGCGGGGGACAGAGACCCAGTACCTC.

This clonotype was detected only a few times. The CDR3 nucleotides are TGCGCCAGCAGCTCATTGACAGGGGGCTACGGGAACACTGAAGCTTTCTTT. As protein: CASSSLTGGYGNTEAFF. The J gene is TRBJ1-1, the V gene TRBV5-1; 10 bases match TRBD1. The CDR3 sequence is 17 residues long. V lost 3 bases and J lost 1; bases outside the gene matches: 9. Germline lookup yields CDR1 SGHRS and CDR2 YFSETQ.